The 19 T cell receptor beta chains reported below all come from one sample, sequenced in a study of T cell responses to AZD1222 COVID-19 vaccine. Sequenced by immunoSEQ multiplex PCR; TCRdb stores in-frame clones only, minus some. The table includes some 130,000 clones, 80% to 90% detected once. The sequences come from peripheral blood, collected on day 0 of MenACWY control vaccination. The origin of the receptors is an adult in good health.

This clone has a handful of counts. The J gene is TRBJ1-1, the V gene TRBV6-5; D is undetermined. Deletions cut 6 bases from V and 1 base from J, with 9 bases between. There are 13 residues in the CDR3. CDR1 is MNHEY, CDR2 SVGAGI, per germline. The CDR3, as DNA: TGTGCCAGCAGGGTAGTGAAGAACACTGAAGCTTTCTTT. It codes for CASRVVKNTEAFF.

V gene TRBV5-1 combines with J gene TRBJ2-1; D remains unclear. This CDR3 has 13 residues. CDR1 and CDR2 (germline): SGHRS, YFSETQ. The V and J ends lost 4 bases and 9 bases respectively, with 14 bases between them. In nucleotides, the CDR3 is TGCGCCAGCAGCCTCCGTCCGATCGGTGAGCAGTTCTTC. It encodes CASSLRPIGEQFF.

The V and J genes are TRBV7-9 and TRBJ1-1; D gene uncertain. The CDR3 loop spans 13 amino acids. V was cut by 4 bases and J by 7 bases, with 13 bases left in between. CDR1 is SEHNR, CDR2 FQNEAQ, per germline (reference sequence). The CDR3 here is CASSSGLGLEAFF. The DNA of the CDR3 is TGTGCCAGCAGCTCCGGGTTAGGTCTTGAAGCTTTCTTT. Drawing the rest from reference TRBV7-9 and TRBJ1-1, the complete variable domain is DTGVSQNPRHKITKRGQNVTFRCDPISEHNRLYWYRQTLGQGPEFLTYFQNEAQLEKSRLLSDRFSAERPKGSFSTLEIQRTEQGDSAMYLCASSSGLGLEAFFGQGTRLTVV.

This clone is a singleton in its sample. This rearrangement joins TRBV20-1 to TRBJ1-1; D not certain. The germline V gene encodes CDR1 DFQATT and CDR2 SNEGSKA (reference sequence). CDR3 length equals 11 residues. V dropped 8 bases and J dropped 5 bases, with 12 bases sitting between them. DNA of the CDR3: TGCAGTCCGACTCGTGGGACTGAAGCTTTCTTT. Protein product: CSPTRGTEAFF.

The chain recombines TRBV7-3 with TRBJ2-1, with 8 bases identical to TRBD2. This CDR3 is built from 13 residues. J gave up 5 bases and V 6 bases, and 3 bases lay outside the gene matches. Germline V gene data show CDR1 as SGHTA and CDR2 as FQGTGA. This CDR3 is CASRQLADNEQFF. In nucleotides, the CDR3 is TGTGCCAGCAGGCAACTAGCGGACAATGAGCAGTTCTTC. Full variable domain (outside the CDR3, taken from reference TRBV7-3 and TRBJ2-1): GAGVSQTPSNKVTEKGKYVELRCDPISGHTALYWYRQSLGQGPEFLIYFQGTGAADDSGLPNDRFFAVRPEGSVSTLKIQRTERGDSAVYLCASRQLADNEQFFGPGTRLTVL.

The J gene is TRBJ1-5, the V gene TRBV4-1, with D possibly being TRBD1 (6 bases). The CDR3 is 16 residues long. Germline lookup yields CDR1 MGHRA and CDR2 YSYEKL. V dropped 1 base and J dropped 0 bases, with 10 bases sitting between them. The CDR3 DNA follows: TGCGCCAGCAGCCAAGTGTTGGGGGCTAGCAATCAGCCCCAGCATTTT. Protein: CASSQVLGASNQPQHF.

V is TRBV7-2 and J is TRBJ2-7; 8 bases are shared with TRBD2. CDR3 size: 15 residues. V lost 3 bases and J lost 5; bases outside the gene matches: 9. Per germline, CDR1 SGHTA and CDR2 FQGNSA. CDR3 protein: CASSFRSGSVNEQYF. In DNA, the CDR3 is TGTGCCAGCAGCTTTAGAAGCGGGAGCGTCAACGAGCAGTACTTC.

For the CDR3, the DNA is TGTGCCAGCAGAGGGCAGGGGGTAAGCGAGCAGTACTTC. Protein: CASRGQGVSEQYF. This chain joins TRBV12-3 or TRBV12-4 and TRBJ2-7; 7 nucleotides line up with TRBD1. The CDR3 runs to 13 residues. The ends lost 6 bases at V and 6 bases at J; junction bases unmatched: 8.

V gene TRBV7-3 combines with J gene TRBJ1-1; D is uncertain. Germline CDR1 reads SGHTA; CDR2 reads FQGTGA. This CDR3 is built from 14 residues. Trimming took 4 bases from V and 2 from J, leaving 11 bases between them. CDR3 in amino acids: CASSSFPGNTEAFF. The CDR3 nucleotides read TGTGCCAGCAGCTCCTTCCCTGGAAACACTGAAGCTTTCTTT. Full variable domain (missing parts from reference TRBV7-3 and TRBJ1-1): GAGVSQTPSNKVTEKGKYVELRCDPISGHTALYWYRQSLGQGPEFLIYFQGTGAADDSGLPNDRFFAVRPEGSVSTLKIQRTERGDSAVYLCASSSFPGNTEAFFGQGTRLTVV.

This chain uses TRBV5-1 with TRBJ1-4; D is unresolved. Trimming stripped 4 bases from V and 8 bases from J, with 12 bases between. Germline CDR1 and CDR2: SGHRS and YFSETQ. The CDR3 is made up of 13 amino acids. The CDR3 here is CASSPESGEKLFF. DNA for the CDR3: TGCGCCAGCAGCCCGGAGTCGGGGGAAAAACTGTTTTTT. The full variable domain, completed using reference TRBV5-1 and TRBJ1-4, is KAGVTQTPRYLIKTRGQQVTLSCSPISGHRSVSWYQQTPGQGLQFLFEYFSETQRNKGNFPGRFSGRQFSNSRSEMNVSTLELGDSALYLCASSPESGEKLFFGSGTQLSVL.

The chain joins TRBV5-6 to TRBJ1-3, with 9 nucleotides matching TRBD1. The CDR3 is 14 residues long. V dropped 2 bases and J dropped 5; count of bases not matched to a gene: 2. The germline gives CDR1 SGHDT, CDR2 YYEEEE. The CDR3 is CASSFGQGRNTIYF. Here the CDR3 DNA reads TGTGCCAGCAGCTTTGGACAGGGGAGAAACACCATATATTTT.

This chain uses TRBV21-1 with TRBJ2-1; the table's D gene call, TRBD2, was not cross checked with the DNA. TRBV21-1 is designated a pseudogene. The CDR3 loop spans 13 amino acids. This CDR3 is CASSSLGGFVQFF. The CDR3 region has the DNA TGTGCCAGCAGCTCTCTAGGAGGTTTTGTGCAGTTCTTC.

J is TRBJ1-2 and V is TRBV28; D perhaps matches TRBD1 (5 bases). Germline V gene data show CDR1 as MDHEN and CDR2 as SYDVKM. The germline V and J ends were trimmed by 6 bases and 8 bases, with 13 bases remaining between them. This CDR3 contains 12 residues. CDR3 in DNA: TGTGCCAGCAGGAGGGACGTTGGCGGCTACACCTTC. Protein sequence: CASRRDVGGYTF.

This chain connects TRBV11-2 to TRBJ1-3; D is ambiguous. Trimming removed 4 bases at V and 1 base at J, with 8 bases between. This CDR3 has 14 amino acids. Germline loops: CDR1 SGHAT, CDR2 FQNNGV. CDR3 protein: CASSSSRSGNTIYF. CDR3 nucleotides: TGTGCCAGCAGCTCGAGTCGTTCTGGAAACACCATATATTTT. Using reference TRBV11-2 and TRBJ1-3 for the parts outside the CDR3, the full variable domain is EAGVAQSPRYKIIEKRQSVAFWCNPISGHATLYWYQQILGQGPKLLIQFQNNGVVDDSQLPKDRFSAERLKGVDSTLKIQPAKLEDSAVYLCASSSSRSGNTIYFGEGSWLTVV.

This sequence joins TRBV19 and TRBJ2-6; D not resolved. CDR3 size: 15 residues. V was cut by 5 bases and J by 0 bases, with 8 bases left in between. CDR1 is LNHDA, CDR2 SQIVND, per germline (reference sequence). CDR3 sequence: CASSQVLSGANVLTF. The CDR3 coding sequence is TGTGCCAGTAGTCAGGTTCTCTCTGGGGCCAACGTCCTGACTTTC.

The chain is built from TRBV30 and TRBJ1-6; 9 bases are shared with TRBD1. The CDR3 is made up of 17 amino acids. The junction had 14 bases not matched to a gene; V was cut back by 7 bases and J by 4 bases. The germline V gene encodes CDR1 GTSNPN and CDR2 SVGIG (reference sequence). The CDR3 loop is CAYELHRGRRYNSPLHF. CDR3 nucleotides: TGTGCCTATGAACTCCACAGGGGGCGCCGATATAATTCACCCCTCCACTTT.

The chain carries TRBV3-1 (or the pseudogene TRBV3-2) and TRBJ1-2; possibly TRBD1 for D (6 bases). The germline V and J ends were trimmed by 3 bases and 7 bases, with 12 bases remaining between them. The CDR3 is made up of 13 amino acids. Per the germline V gene, CDR1 is LGHDT and CDR2 is YNNKEL (reference sequence). The CDR3 loop reads CASSHGNRAGYTF. In DNA form, the CDR3 reads TGTGCCAGCAGCCACGGAAACAGGGCTGGCTACACCTTC.

This clone was counted between two and nine times. This chain joins TRBV30 and TRBJ2-7; tentatively, D is TRBD2 (5 bases). V was pared by 4 bases and J by 3 bases, with 19 bases between. Germline values: CDR1 GTSNPN, CDR2 SVGIG (reference sequence). The CDR3 contains 15 residues. The CDR3 bases are TGTGCCTGGACCCCAGCCGGGGTCCAAAGCTACGAGCAGTACTTC. Translated: CAWTPAGVQSYEQYF.

This clone was detected once. The rearrangement links TRBV3-1 (or the pseudogene TRBV3-2) to TRBJ1-5; D gene unclear. Germline loops: CDR1 LGHDT, CDR2 YNNKEL (reference sequence). The length of the CDR3 is 14 residues. V shed 5 bases and J shed 5 bases, with 13 bases lying between them. The CDR3 loop is CASSRVNHHQPQHF. CDR3 bases: TGTGCCAGCAGCAGAGTGAATCATCATCAGCCCCAGCATTTT.